This T cell receptor (beta chain) appears in the sequencing data of a study of STAT5B mutations in CD4+ large granular lymphocyte leukemia (dated by TCRdb to about 2022). At the level of the whole study: Among the healthy controls, the CDR3 'QG' motif was associated with a particular HLA allele. The TCRbeta repertoires of CD4+ T-cell large granular lymphocyte leukemia patients were compared with the TCRbeta repertoires of healthy blood donors. Flow cytometry performed on FACSCanto II or FACSVerse showed that the purified fractions had more than 95% purity among lymphocytes. General findings and caveats noted by the study authors: The main leukemic clonotypes were found to be private to each patient, although 25% to 30% of the main leukemic clonotypes were detected at low frequency in the non-leukemic repertoires of other patients. Enrichment of TRBV06-family usage was observed among the top patient clones (8/27) relative to healthy controls (2/35). Compared with healthy CD4+ repertoires, CD4-sorted patient repertoires appeared more clonal, and this difference remained even after the putative leukemic clones were removed. The data were not HLA-matched, and the higher clonality in CD4+ T-LGLL than in CD8+ T-LGLL could be due to the relatively small sample size.

In this sample, this clone turned up once. No cognate antigen has been identified for it. Base qualities are not recorded, but no much larger clone differs from it by a single base. The healthy control group was made up of around 37 blood donors, and the Finnish Red Cross blood service supplied their buffy coats. All TCR-sequenced material derived from peripheral blood: patient blood samples and healthy donor buffy coats. Ficoll-Hypaque gradient centrifugation was used to isolate peripheral blood mononuclear cells. CD4+ cells were magnetically purified from the buffy coats of healthy controls. Genomic DNA was extracted using the Gentra Puregene Cell and Tissue kit, and a Qubit 2.0 fluorometer was used to quantify it. The V end gives up 0 bases and the J end 3 bases, leaving 4 bases in the junction not matched to a gene. Per the germline V gene, LGHNA is the CDR1 and YNFKEQ is the CDR2. The CDR3 covers 16 residues, taking in both the cysteine and the phenylalanine. CDR3 DNA is the only sequence kept; it has 48 bases, read in frame from the first base.

The immunoSEQ assay at survey resolution was used to sequence TCRbeta rearrangements from genomic DNA. The authors' analysis ran thus. In the TCR sequencing data, the lowest productive clonotype frequency that could be detected was 2.59 x 10-5. Only productive TCRbeta rearrangements, defined as complete and in-frame sequences, were included in the analyses. Sample clonality was computed as Simpson clonality in the immunoSEQ Analyzer version 3.0. Clones were binned by frequency as very rare, small, medium, large (1-20%) or hyperexpanded (>20%). Generation probabilities were estimated with OLGA 1.2.3, V-gene circos plots were generated with VDJtools, specificities were searched for in VDJdb, and CDR3 motifs were identified with GLIPH. TCRdb stores this immuneACCESS table with in-frame sequences only. Part of the clones is absent; in the studies checked, under half of the shortfall reflects unresolved V genes, and no reason is known for the rest. The DNA gave D and trimming, while V, J and clone size come from that table. The sample has 30,000 or so clones on record, 76% of them singletons. The ten largest clones add up to about 1.9% of the sample.

The chain uses TRBV4-2 and TRBJ2-7, and TRBD1 aligns with 11 junction nucleotides. This TCR came from a human donor in good health. Sequences were obtained from CD4+ T cells from blood buffy coats. The DNA sequence reads TGTGCCAGCAGCCAAGATACCGGGACAGGGGGCTACGAGCAGTACTTC. This gives the protein CASSQDTGTGGYEQYF.